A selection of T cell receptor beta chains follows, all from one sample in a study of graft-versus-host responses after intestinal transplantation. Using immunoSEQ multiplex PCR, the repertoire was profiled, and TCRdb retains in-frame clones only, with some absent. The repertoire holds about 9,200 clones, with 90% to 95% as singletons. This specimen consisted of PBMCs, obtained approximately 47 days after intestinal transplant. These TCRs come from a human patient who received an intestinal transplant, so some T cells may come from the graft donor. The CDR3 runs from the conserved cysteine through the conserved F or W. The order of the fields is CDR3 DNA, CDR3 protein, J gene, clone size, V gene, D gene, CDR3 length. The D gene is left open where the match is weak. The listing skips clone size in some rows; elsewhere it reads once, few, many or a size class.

TGTGCCAGCAGCCTGGAAGGGCTCACAGATACGCAGTATTTT | CASSLEGLTDTQYF | TRBJ2-3 | - | TRBV7-9 | - | 14
TGTGCCAGCCACCCCCAGACGAACACTGAAGCTTTCTTT | CASHPQTNTEAFF | TRBJ1-1 | - | TRBV28 | - | 13
TGTGCCAGCAGTTACTCAGGCTACTCTGGAAACACCATATATTTT | CASSYSGYSGNTIYF | TRBJ1-3 | - | TRBV6-5 | - | 15
TGTGCCAGCAGCCCCGGGACACCACTCTCCTACGAGCAGTACTTC | CASSPGTPLSYEQYF | TRBJ2-7 | - | TRBV7-9 | - | 15
TGCGCCAGCAGCTTGGGTGGAGGGGGAGAGACCCAGTACTTC | CASSLGGGGETQYF | TRBJ2-5 | - | TRBV5-1 | - | 14
TGTGCCAGCAGTTACTCGGGACAACCCTACGAGCAGTACTTC | CASSYSGQPYEQYF | TRBJ2-7 | once | TRBV6-6 | - | 14
TGTGCCAGCAGTTACGGGTCTACCATCGGGACCCAGTACTTC | CASSYGSTIGTQYF | TRBJ2-5 | - | TRBV6-6 | - | 14
TGTGCCAGCAGCTCCGGGACAGGGAATAACTATGGCTACACCTTC | CASSSGTGNNYGYTF | TRBJ1-2 | - | TRBV13 | TRBD1 | 15
TGTGCCAGCAGTTTAGGGGGCAACACCCGCGGTGAGCAGTTCTTC | CASSLGGNTRGEQFF | TRBJ2-1 | - | TRBV27 | - | 15
TGTGCCAGCAGCCCCCCGTACTCTGGAAACACCATATATTTT | CASSPPYSGNTIYF | TRBJ1-3 | - | TRBV11-2 | - | 14
TGCGCCAGCAGCTTTGGCGGGCGGGATAATGAGCAGTTCTTC | CASSFGGRDNEQFF | TRBJ2-1 | - | TRBV5-1 | - | 14
TGTGCCAGCAGTTCTAGCGGGACGAACACCGGGGAGCTGTTTTTT | CASSSSGTNTGELFF | TRBJ2-2 | - | TRBV6-5 | TRBD2 | 15
TGCGCCAGCAGCAATCGACAGGGGAGAGGAAATGAAAAACTGTTTTTT | CASSNRQGRGNEKLFF | TRBJ1-4 | - | TRBV5-1 | TRBD1 | 16
TGTGCCAGCAGCGTGACAGGGCTTGCGCCTGGCTACACCTTC | CASSVTGLAPGYTF | TRBJ1-2 | - | TRBV11-2 | TRBD1 | 14
TGTGCCAGCAGCCCCAGGAGGCCTAATGAAAAACTGTTTTTT | CASSPRRPNEKLFF | TRBJ1-4 | - | TRBV27 | - | 14
TGTGCCAGCAGCAACCCACGGAGTATAAAGAACACTGAAGCTTTCTTT | CASSNPRSIKNTEAFF | TRBJ1-1 | - | TRBV14 | - | 16
TGCGCCAGCAGCTCCGGGACAGGAGTTTACGAGCAGTACTTC | CASSSGTGVYEQYF | TRBJ2-7 | - | TRBV5-1 | TRBD1 | 14
TGTGCCAGCAGCTTCGGGGGAGGGAGAGACTACAATGAGCAGTTCTTC | CASSFGGGRDYNEQFF | TRBJ2-1 | - | TRBV5-4 | TRBD2 | 16
TGCGCCAGCAGCTTGGCCTTGAGGATGACGGAAGAGACCCAGTACTTC | CASSLALRMTEETQYF | TRBJ2-5 | - | TRBV5-1 | - | 16
TGTGCCAGCAGTGTTTCGATGGTCCCTTTGGACATGAACACTGAAGCTTTCTTT | CASSVSMVPLDMNTEAFF | TRBJ1-1 | - | TRBV6-1 | - | 18
TGTGCCTGGAGTTCAAGACCCGGGACATCCTCATGGGACACTGAAGCTTTCTTT | CAWSSRPGTSSWDTEAFF | TRBJ1-1 | - | TRBV30 | - | 18
TGTGCCAGCAGTCGACCCCCTGGTGTGAGGTCTAGCGAGCACCACGAGCAGTACTTC | CASSRPPGVRSSEHHEQYF | TRBJ2-7 | - | TRBV27 | - | 19
TGTGCCAGCAGCCTAGAAGGGACCACAGATACGCAGTATTTT | CASSLEGTTDTQYF | TRBJ2-3 | - | TRBV7-3 | - | 14
TGTGCCAGCAGCGCGACGAACATGGAGGGCACTGAAGCTTTCTTT | CASSATNMEGTEAFF | TRBJ1-1 | - | TRBV7-6 | - | 15
TGTGCCAGCAGAAACCGCCGGGACAGGAGTTTCTCTGGGGCCAACGTCCTGACTTTC | CASRNRRDRSFSGANVLTF | TRBJ2-6 | - | TRBV7-3 | TRBD1 | 19